This T cell receptor (beta chain) was documented in a study of cytomegalovirus exposure and HLA in healthy donors. Overall study context: In a later analysis, the 110 or so validation repertoires were reported to have used the same platform as the roughly 600 first-cohort repertoires.

Germline V lookup: CDR1 KGHSH, CDR2 LQKENI. V was shortened by 2 bases and J by 8 bases, with 9 bases between the two germline ends. This CDR3 comprises 12 residues. On this clone: No antigen is known for it.

Study outcomes and limitations: The study designated 150 to 200 TCR beta chains cytomegalovirus-associated. Reportedly, cytomegalovirus status was diagnosed with high sensitivity and specificity. A subsequent analysis found that TCR clusters from the first cohort also tended to co-occur in the roughly 120 validation repertoires, with about 95% of cluster scores above 0.

The protocol was immunoSEQ multiplex PCR, while the TCRdb copy is restricted to in-frame clones and leaves out a portion. Among some 180,000 clones listed, roughly nine tenths were seen once. What was sequenced was PBMCs. V gene TRBV18 combines with J gene TRBJ1-2; D is possibly TRBD1 (5 bases). This sequence was found in a man younger than 45 in good health and CMV-seropositive. The CDR3 region has the DNA TGTGCCAGCTCACCAGGGGCGCGGGGCTACACCTTC. Its translation is CASSPGARGYTF.